This record concerns one TCR beta chain sequence. Its specificity is not known. A read error is likely, as this CDR3 ends without the conserved phenylalanine or tryptophan. Amplification targeted TCR beta CDR3 regions from RNA transcripts. TCR CDR3 underwent first-round RT-PCR with the HTBI primer set. TCRdb redid the calling of the multiplex PCR reads with MiXCR, one entry per CDR3 protein. Of roughly 580,000 distinct CDR3 sequences listed, roughly 50% are singletons. The diagnoses drew upon clinical symptoms, serum thyroxine and TRAb, thyroid ultrasound and orbital computed tomography. The data derive from a study of T cells in Graves' hyperthyroidism and ophthalmopathy. Study-level findings and limits: The model foresaw ophthalmopathy a median around 6.8 months prior to onset.

The length of the CDR3 is 13 residues. Germline loops: CDR1 SGHTA, CDR2 FQGNSA. The ends lost 5 bases at V and 4 bases at J; junction bases unmatched: 3. Sequencing was done on a sample of peripheral blood or thyroid tissue (not recorded which). The sequence derives from a woman aged 18-35 years with Graves' hyperthyroidism. The chain employs TRBV7-2 and TRBJ1-2; 8 bases match TRBD1. CDR3: CASSRTGFYGYTL. The CDR3 bases are TGTGCCAGCAGCCGGACAGGGTTCTATGGCTACACCCTC.